Shown below are 16 T cell receptor beta chains from a single sample sequenced in a study of cytomegalovirus exposure and HLA in healthy donors. Produced via immunoSEQ multiplex PCR; TCRdb's table is partial and in-frame only. The table records about 280,000 clones, roughly 90% of them present only once. The sequenced material came from PBMCs. The receptors derive from a woman younger than 35 in good health and CMV-seronegative.

V usage is TRBV6-4 and J usage is TRBJ2-3; D uncertain. The germline gives CDR1 MRHNA, CDR2 SNTAGT. This CDR3 is 15 amino acids long. V lost 4 bases and J 0 bases, leaving 11 bases between the germline ends. The CDR3 is CASSARHFSTDTQYF. CDR3 in DNA: TGTGCCAGCAGTGCGCGACATTTCAGCACAGATACGCAGTATTTT.

The V gene is TRBV6-1, the J gene TRBJ1-6; D is undetermined. This CDR3 region has 15 residues. The germline gives CDR1 MNHNS, CDR2 SASEGT. The ends were cut back, 1 base at V and 4 bases at J, with 8 bases in the middle. The DNA for the CDR3 is TGTGCCAGCAGTGAAGTCGGCAGGTATAATTCACCCCTCCACTTT. It is translated as CASSEVGRYNSPLHF.

This chain links TRBV28 with TRBJ1-2; 9 bases are shared with TRBD1. With 4 bases clipped from V and 4 bases from J, the junction kept 7 bases outside the gene matches. The CDR3 consists of 15 residues. CDR1 and CDR2 from the germline V gene are MDHEN and SYDVKM. The CDR3 DNA is TGTGCCAGCAGTTGGGGTCGGGACAGGGCCTATGGCTACACCTTC. It translates to CASSWGRDRAYGYTF.

The chain joins TRBV19 to TRBJ2-1, with D uncertain. The CDR3 runs to 12 residues. The germline V gene encodes CDR1 LNHDA and CDR2 SQIVND (reference sequence). Trimming stripped 7 bases from V and 9 bases from J, with 13 bases between. CDR3 in amino acids: CASISPAGEQFF. In nucleotides, the CDR3 is TGTGCCAGTATCTCCCCCGCAGGTGAGCAGTTCTTC.

The chain joins TRBV7-8 to TRBJ2-3; 11 bases are shared with TRBD2. With V trimmed by 8 bases and J by 2 bases, 3 bases remained unmatched. Germline-derived CDR1 and CDR2 are SGHVS and FQNEAQ. The CDR3 covers 14 residues. CDR3 sequence: CASGTSGATDTQYF. CDR3 DNA sequence: TGTGCCAGCGGGACTAGCGGAGCCACAGATACGCAGTATTTT.

J is TRBJ1-2 and V is TRBV4-3; the D is unclear. Germline lookup yields CDR1 LGHNA and CDR2 YSLEER. The CDR3 is 12 amino acids. The V end was cut by 5 bases, the J end by 7 bases, with 11 bases between. CDR3 in DNA: TGCGCCAGCAGCGGCGGGAGTTTTGGCTACACCTTC. Translation: CASSGGSFGYTF.

This clone was counted once. The DNA of the CDR3 is TGTGCCAGCAGCGTAGCTTTGGCGGGCAAAGCTTTCTTT. Encoded protein: CASSVALAGKAFF. V and J are TRBV9 and TRBJ1-1; no definite D call. This CDR3 is 13 amino acids long. The germline V and J ends were trimmed by 0 bases and 9 bases, with 12 bases remaining between them. The germline CDR1 and CDR2 sequences are SGDLS and YYNGEE.

V and J are TRBV29-1 and TRBJ2-3, with a possible D match to TRBD1 (6 bases). CDR3 size: 13 residues. Trimming cost V 8 bases and J 0 bases, with 12 bases left between them. Germline values: CDR1 SQVTM, CDR2 ANQGSEA. CDR3 residues: CSKQGSSTDTQYF. The CDR3 DNA follows: TGCAGCAAACAGGGATCTAGCACAGATACGCAGTATTTT.

The V and J genes are TRBV6-5 and TRBJ2-3; 8 bases map to TRBD1. CDR1 and CDR2 (germline): MNHEY, SVGAGI. V lost 0 bases to trimming and J lost 3 bases; unmatched junction nucleotides: 5. The CDR3 totals 16 residues. CDR3 bases: TGTGCCAGCAGTTACTCAACAGGGGGGAAAACAGATACGCAGTATTTT. It codes for CASSYSTGGKTDTQYF.

The chain combines TRBV15 with TRBJ1-1; no clear D gene. CDR1 and CDR2 from the germline V gene are LNHNV and YYDKDF (reference sequence). The CDR3 consists of 13 residues. V dropped 4 bases and J dropped 1 base, with 7 bases sitting between them. The CDR3 DNA is TGTGCCACCAGCAACTACCGGAACACTGAAGCTTTCTTT. Its translation is CATSNYRNTEAFF.

The chain joins TRBV7-2 to TRBJ2-1; possibly TRBD2 for D (6 bases). Trimming left V 2 bases short and J 1 base short, with 18 bases between. Germline CDR1 and CDR2: SGHTA and FQGNSA. This CDR3 region has 18 residues. The CDR3 sequence is CASSLFIWWEASYNEQFF. DNA for the CDR3: TGTGCCAGCAGCTTATTCATTTGGTGGGAGGCTTCCTACAATGAGCAGTTCTTC.

The rearrangement links TRBV28 to TRBJ2-3; TRBD1 agrees at 7 bases. Germline CDR1 and CDR2: MDHEN and SYDVKM. Trimming cost V 7 bases and J 2 bases; bases outside gene matches: 27. CDR3 length equals 21 residues. Here the CDR3 DNA reads TGTGCCAGCACCCCTGGACAGGAGCTCACCTTATGGAAGACCTTCACAGATACGCAGTATTTT. It codes for CASTPGQELTLWKTFTDTQYF.

CDR3 amino acids: CASTFEGGRNEQYF. The CDR3 DNA is TGTGCCAGCACCTTCGAAGGGGGCCGGAACGAGCAGTACTTC. The chain joins TRBV28 to TRBJ2-7; the match to TRBD1 covers 7 bases. The V and J ends lost 7 bases and 5 bases, in that order; junction bases with no gene match: 11. Looked up from germline, CDR1 is MDHEN and CDR2 is SYDVKM. The CDR3 has 14 amino acids.

In the case of this clone: The same CDR3 is also encoded by other DNA sequences in this sample. The CDR3 sequence: CASSLTSSYEQYF. The CDR3 coding sequence is TGTGCCAGCAGTTTAACGAGCTCCTACGAGCAGTACTTC. The gene calls are TRBV27 and TRBJ2-7; no reliable D call. Trimming left V 2 bases short and J 0 bases short, with 5 bases between. Germline V lookup: CDR1 MNHEY, CDR2 SMNVEV (reference sequence). This CDR3 is 13 amino acids long.

The gene calls are TRBV9 and TRBJ2-2; 13 nucleotides line up with TRBD2. CDR1 is SGDLS, CDR2 YYNGEE, per germline. The CDR3 extends over 16 amino acids. The J segment lost 0 bases and the V segment lost 4 bases, leaving 0 bases of the junction unmatched. CDR3 amino acids: CASSTSGRANTGELFF. In DNA, the CDR3 is TGTGCCAGCAGCACTAGCGGGAGGGCGAACACCGGGGAGCTGTTTTTT.

The chain has TRBV23-1 and TRBJ2-7; 9 nucleotides agree with TRBD2. TRBV23-1 is designated an ORF whose function remains uncertain. There are 16 residues in the CDR3. Germline trimming cut 0 bases from V and 6 bases from J; bases unmatched to any gene: 9. CDR3 protein: CASSQSRPAGGGEQYF. The CDR3 DNA follows: TGCGCCAGCAGTCAATCGCGTCCAGCGGGAGGCGGCGAGCAGTACTTC.